This TCR beta chain was documented in a study of blood T cell repertoires in COVID-19. The overall study: Collection of acute and convalescent COVID-19 samples took place in the United States, Italy and Spain. T cells, B-cell-depleted T cells, or PBMCs provided the cDNA or gDNA that served as material.

CDR1 MNHNS and CDR2 SASEGT come from the germline V gene. The CDR3 contains 15 residues. The V end lost 0 bases, the J end lost 2 bases, and 8 bases lay between the germline ends. Original handling: Amplifying reference gene primers gave estimates of nucleated cell counts. TCRdb's table, derived via immunoSEQ multiplex PCR, lists solely in-frame clones and lacks some. The DNA gave D and trimming, while V, J and clone size come from that table. The top ten clones hold 1.4% of a sample with about 410,000 clones, about nine tenths of them seen once. This TCR was recovered from a woman aged 25 to 39 with active or convalescent COVID-19. This chain uses TRBV6-1 with TRBJ2-1; D may be TRBD1 (5 bases). The specimen was peripheral blood. CDR3 sequence: CASSEATGTYNEQFF. CDR3 coding DNA: TGTGCCAGCAGTGAAGCTACAGGAACCTACAATGAGCAGTTCTTC.